Each of the 11 T cell receptor beta chains below was sequenced from the same sample in a study of CD8 T cell repertoires and HIV-1 epitope variants. No cognate antigen is known for these TCRs. Repertoires were generated with immunoSEQ multiplex PCR, while TCRdb's copy carries only in-frame clones and drops some. This sample has 4,000 to 5,500 clones, with less than 75% found just once. Sequenced: cultured CD8+ T cells derived from PBMCs. All receptors derive from a male donor with HIV.

The rearrangement uses TRBV6-6 and TRBJ2-1, with D possibly being TRBD1 (5 bases). Trimming took off 6 bases at V and 0 bases at J, with 9 bases between the two ends. The germline V gene has CDR1 MNHNY and CDR2 SVGAGI (reference sequence). The CDR3 sequence is 14 residues long. This CDR3 reads CASRPRDSYNEQFF. The CDR3 DNA reads TGTGCCAGCAGACCCAGGGACTCCTACAATGAGCAGTTCTTC.

This rearrangement joins TRBV19 to TRBJ2-1; 8 bases map to TRBD1. Trimming took 3 bases from V and 9 from J; bases not matched to a gene: 4. Looked up from germline, CDR1 is LNHDA and CDR2 is SQIVND (reference sequence). CDR3 length: 13 residues. The CDR3 DNA is TGTGCCAGTAGTATCTCAGGGGGCGTTGAGCAGTTCTTC. Translation: CASSISGGVEQFF.

This CDR3 reads CAWSVLGDTGELFF. CDR3 coding DNA: TGTGCCTGGAGTGTATTGGGGGACACCGGGGAGCTGTTTTTT. This sequence joins TRBV30 and TRBJ2-2; D possibly matches TRBD1 or TRBD2 (5 bases each). CDR3 length equals 14 residues. V was trimmed by 0 bases and J by 3 bases, leaving 8 bases between them. Germline lookup yields CDR1 GTSNPN and CDR2 SVGIG (reference sequence).

The chain combines TRBV7-9 with TRBJ1-1; D may be TRBD1 (5 bases). The CDR3 loop spans 14 amino acids. In germline, CDR1 is SEHNR, CDR2 FQNEAQ (reference sequence). With 1 base removed from V and 4 bases from J, the gap between germline ends came to 10 bases. The DNA of the CDR3 is TGTGCCAGCAGCTTAGGGCAGGGCAGCACTGAAGCTTTCTTT. Translated, it gives CASSLGQGSTEAFF.

The genes are TRBV5-4 and TRBJ2-7; possible D gene TRBD1, 5 bases. V was clipped by 4 bases and J by 2 bases, with 19 bases between them. This CDR3 has 16 residues. The germline gives CDR1 SGHNT, CDR2 YYREEE (reference sequence). The CDR3 bases are TGTGCCAGCAGCCACACAGTGGGGCAGTTAACCTACGAGCAGTACTTC. Translated, it gives CASSHTVGQLTYEQYF. The variable domain in full, with the rest retrieved from reference TRBV5-4 and TRBJ2-7, is ETGVTQSPTHLIKTRGQQVTLRCSSQSGHNTVSWYQQALGQGPQFIFQYYREEENGRGNFPPRFSGLQFPNYSSELNVNALELDDSALYLCASSHTVGQLTYEQYFGPGTRLTVT.

CDR3 region: CASSLAIQGSSYEQYF. The CDR3 coding sequence is TGTGCCAGCAGCTTGGCCATCCAGGGTTCCTCCTACGAGCAGTACTTC. V usage is TRBV5-4 and J usage is TRBJ2-7; maybe TRBD1 (5 bases). CDR1 and CDR2 from the germline V gene are SGHNT and YYREEE (reference sequence). CDR3 length: 16 residues. The V gene lost 0 bases and the J gene lost 0 bases, with 13 bases spanning the gap.

The chain has TRBV5-1 and TRBJ1-4, with D maybe TRBD1 (5 bases). Trimming removed 5 bases at V and 0 bases at J, with 14 bases between. CDR3 length equals 16 residues. Germline V gives CDR1 SGHRS, CDR2 YFSETQ. The CDR3 loop is CASRPSGGATNEKLFF. CDR3 nucleotides: TGCGCCAGCAGGCCATCGGGGGGAGCAACTAATGAAAAACTGTTTTTT.

The chain carries TRBV2 and TRBJ2-1; D uncertain. Germline lookup yields CDR1 SNHLY and CDR2 FYNNEI. CDR3 size: 13 residues. V lost 4 bases, J lost 6 bases, and 10 bases lay in between. CDR3 in amino acids: CASSGWSTNEQFF. In DNA, the CDR3 is TGTGCCAGCAGTGGATGGAGCACCAATGAGCAGTTCTTC.

This chain links TRBV6-5 with TRBJ1-2; TRBD1 matches at 8 bases. From germline, CDR1 is MNHEY and CDR2 SVGAGI. V was pared by 2 bases and J by 5 bases, with 10 bases of the junction left unmatched. The CDR3 contains 16 residues. The CDR3 nucleotides are TGTGCCAGCAGTTACACACAGGGGACAGGCCTATATGGCTACACCTTC. It encodes CASSYTQGTGLYGYTF.

V and J are TRBV7-9 and TRBJ2-2; D is possibly TRBD2 (6 bases). Trimming shortened V by 7 bases and J by 4 bases, and 16 bases separated the two germline ends. The germline V gene has CDR1 SEHNR and CDR2 FQNEAQ (reference sequence). CDR3 size: 15 residues. CDR3 sequence: CASNPGLGGTGELFF. In DNA form, the CDR3 reads TGTGCCAGCAACCCGGGACTGGGTGGCACCGGGGAGCTGTTTTTT.

The V and J genes are TRBV28 and TRBJ1-3, with 10 bases identical to TRBD1. This CDR3 comprises 21 residues. Germline CDR1 MDHEN, CDR2 SYDVKM. V trimming: 7 bases; J trimming: 3 bases; junction bases outside the gene matches: 24. DNA for the CDR3: TGTGCCAGCACTCCCCCCCCTTACCGGGACAGGGGCGGTGCAGGTGGAAACACCATATATTTT. Protein: CASTPPPYRDRGGAGGNTIYF.